A selection of T cell receptor beta chains follows, all from one sample in a study of identical twins. MiXCR, applied by TCRdb to the 5' RACE reads, yields one record per CDR3 protein. The repertoire consists of 690,000 or so distinct CDR3 sequences, with approximately 9% occurring once and the leading ten covering more than 0.75%. These data were also filed under a second study, of yellow fever vaccine responses in identical twins.

Source material: PBMCs. Source of these receptors: a woman aged 18-30 years in good health. Each CDR3 is given with its conserved first and last residue.

v_call,j_call,cdr3_aa
TRBV7-9,TRBJ2-7,CASSIGGGISYEQYF
TRBV27,TRBJ2-1,CASSLLRQEEDEQFF
TRBV7-6,TRBJ2-7,CASSLEASGGFEQYF
TRBV18,TRBJ2-3,CASSLAGQTTDTQYF
TRBV6-5,TRBJ2-1,CASSYLLPTNNEQFF
TRBV7-9,TRBJ2-5,CASSLSSAGGKTQYF
TRBV7-9,TRBJ2-7,CASSPSSGPYEQYF
TRBV20-1,TRBJ2-7,CSARTPYGGEQYF
TRBV11-2,TRBJ2-7,CASSADSLFSYEQYF
TRBV5-1,TRBJ2-3,CASSRDGDTQYF
TRBV7-8,TRBJ2-3,CASSSGGPSDTQYF
TRBV6-2/TRBV6-3,TRBJ2-7,CASSYLGQSLTNSYEQYF
TRBV29-1,TRBJ2-1,CSVGTSGGANEQFF
TRBV4-3,TRBJ2-1,CASSPRAGERNEQFF
TRBV24-1,TRBJ2-3,CATSGGQPRTDTQYF
TRBV7-3,TRBJ2-3,CASSLTGLAGAITDTQYF
TRBV10-3,TRBJ2-3,CAIFRGTSTDTQYF
TRBV28,TRBJ2-2,CATERDKNTGELFF
TRBV3-1,TRBJ2-1,CASSPSGRPVNEQFF
TRBV7-8,TRBJ2-3,CASSLVQGPTDTQYF
TRBV11-3,TRBJ2-5,CASSPVDSETQYF
TRBV6-1,TRBJ2-7,CASRRRDRAIGEQYF
TRBV6-6,TRBJ2-2,CASTYKNTGELFF
TRBV20-1,TRBJ2-7,CSASMGTSSYEQYF
TRBV4-3,TRBJ2-7,CASSQDRATAGGEQYF